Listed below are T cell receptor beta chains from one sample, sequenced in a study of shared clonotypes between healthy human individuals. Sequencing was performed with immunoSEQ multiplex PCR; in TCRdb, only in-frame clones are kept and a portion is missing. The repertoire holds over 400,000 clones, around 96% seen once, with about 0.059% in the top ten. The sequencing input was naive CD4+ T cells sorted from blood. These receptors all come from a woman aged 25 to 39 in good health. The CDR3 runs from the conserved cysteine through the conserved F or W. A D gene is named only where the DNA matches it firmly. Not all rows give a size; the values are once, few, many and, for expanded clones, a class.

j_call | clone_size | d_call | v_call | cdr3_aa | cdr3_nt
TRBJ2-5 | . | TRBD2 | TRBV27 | CASSPGTSGRRETQYF | TGTGCCAGCAGTCCCGGGACTAGCGGGAGGCGCGAGACCCAGTACTTC
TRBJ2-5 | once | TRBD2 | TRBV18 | CASSQPGLAGEETQYF | TGTGCCAGCTCACAACCGGGACTAGCGGGAGAAGAGACCCAGTACTTC
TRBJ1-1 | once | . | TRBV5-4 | CASSLASGRDREAFF | TGTGCCAGCAGCTTGGCGTCTGGGCGAGATCGTGAAGCTTTCTTT
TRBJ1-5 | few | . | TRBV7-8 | CASSFPGAEGNQPQHF | TGTGCCAGCAGCTTTCCGGGGGCGGAGGGCAATCAGCCCCAGCATTTT
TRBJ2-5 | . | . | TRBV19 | CASSMGSGIVQETQYF | TGTGCCAGTAGTATGGGTAGCGGTATCGTACAAGAGACCCAGTACTTC
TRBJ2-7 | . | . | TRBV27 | CASRETRGGYEQYF | TGTGCCAGCAGGGAGACAAGGGGCGGTTACGAGCAGTACTTC
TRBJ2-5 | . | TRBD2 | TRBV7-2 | CASGGLAKETQYF | TGTGCCAGCGGTGGACTAGCAAAAGAGACCCAGTACTTC
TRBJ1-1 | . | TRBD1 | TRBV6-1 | CASSAGTVSSEAFF | TGTGCCAGCAGCGCCGGGACAGTTAGCTCTGAAGCTTTCTTT
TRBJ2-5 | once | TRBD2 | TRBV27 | CASSLRPPVAGQETQYF | TGTGCCAGCAGTTTACGCCCGCCGGTAGCGGGCCAAGAGACCCAGTACTTC
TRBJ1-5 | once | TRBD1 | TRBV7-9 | CASSSRTGSGHTVQPQHF | TGTGCCAGCAGCTCAAGGACAGGATCGGGCCACACTGTTCAGCCCCAGCATTTT
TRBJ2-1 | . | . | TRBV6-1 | CASSEGGLKYNEQFF | TGTGCCAGCAGTGAAGGGGGACTCAAGTACAATGAGCAGTTCTTC
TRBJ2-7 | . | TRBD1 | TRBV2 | CASRGGGEEQYF | TGTGCCAGCAGAGGGGGCGGAGAAGAGCAGTACTTC
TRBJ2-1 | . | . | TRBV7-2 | CASSTPSGTGTLGGNEQFF | TGTGCCAGCAGCACCCCTTCCGGGACGGGGACGCTTGGGGGCAATGAGCAGTTCTTC
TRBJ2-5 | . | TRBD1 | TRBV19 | CASRDSHQETQYF | TGTGCCAGCAGGGACAGCCATCAAGAGACCCAGTACTTC
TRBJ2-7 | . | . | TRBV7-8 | CASGSVARPSSYEQYF | TGTGCCAGCGGCTCTGTGGCCAGGCCGAGCTCCTACGAGCAGTACTTC
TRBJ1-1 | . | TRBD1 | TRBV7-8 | CASSTGQVSLSEAFF | TGTGCCAGCAGCACCGGACAGGTTTCTCTCTCTGAAGCTTTCTTT
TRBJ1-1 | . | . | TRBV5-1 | CASRLGGTEAFF | TGCGCCAGCAGGCTGGGGGGCACTGAAGCTTTCTTT
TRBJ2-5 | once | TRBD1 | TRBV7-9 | CASSPPGQGETQYF | TGTGCCAGCAGCCCCCCCGGACAGGGGGAGACCCAGTACTTC
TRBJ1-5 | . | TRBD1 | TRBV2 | CASTPRGQGWNQPQHF | TGTGCCAGCACCCCACGGGGACAGGGTTGGAATCAGCCCCAGCATTTT
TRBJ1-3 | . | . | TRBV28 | CASTIGNVGNTIYF | TGTGCCAGCACCATAGGGAACGTTGGAAACACCATATATTTT
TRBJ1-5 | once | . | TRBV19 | CAVRGNSNQPQHF | TGTGCCGTCCGGGGAAATAGCAATCAGCCCCAGCATTTT
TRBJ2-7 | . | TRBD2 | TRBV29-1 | CSVVFAGAEQYF | TGCAGCGTTGTGTTTGCGGGAGCCGAGCAGTACTTC
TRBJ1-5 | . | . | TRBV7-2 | CASSLALANNQPQHF | TGTGCCAGCAGCTTAGCGCTGGCAAACAATCAGCCCCAGCATTTT
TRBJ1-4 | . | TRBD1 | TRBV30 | CAWNPGQTNEKLFF | TGTGCCTGGAACCCGGGACAGACAAATGAAAAACTGTTTTTT
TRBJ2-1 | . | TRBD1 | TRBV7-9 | CASSLDRGRSYNEQFF | TGTGCCAGCAGCTTAGACAGGGGTAGATCCTACAATGAGCAGTTCTTC
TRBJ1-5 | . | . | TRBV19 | CASSFGEHQPQHF | TGTGCCAGTAGTTTCGGGGAGCATCAGCCCCAGCATTTT
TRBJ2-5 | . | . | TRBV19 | CASSGTEETQYF | TGTGCCAGTAGTGGTACTGAAGAGACCCAGTACTTC
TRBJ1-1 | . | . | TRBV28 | CASSLHRTGDTEAFF | TGTGCCAGCAGTTTACATCGGACTGGGGACACTGAAGCTTTCTTT
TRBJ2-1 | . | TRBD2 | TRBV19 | CASSINLAGGGNEQFF | TGTGCCAGTAGTATAAATCTAGCGGGAGGTGGTAATGAGCAGTTCTTC
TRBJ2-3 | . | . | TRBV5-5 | CASSPLSTDTQYF | TGTGCCAGCAGCCCGTTAAGCACAGATACGCAGTATTTT
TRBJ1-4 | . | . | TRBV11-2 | CASSPGFNEKLFF | TGTGCCAGCAGCCCCGGGTTCAATGAAAAACTGTTTTTT
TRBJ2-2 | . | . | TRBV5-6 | CASSFPIWDPRATGELFF | TGTGCCAGCAGCTTTCCTATATGGGATCCGCGCGCCACCGGGGAGCTGTTTTTT
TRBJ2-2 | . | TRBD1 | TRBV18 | CASSPQTGGNTGELFF | TGTGCCAGCTCACCGCAAACAGGGGGAAACACCGGGGAGCTGTTTTTT
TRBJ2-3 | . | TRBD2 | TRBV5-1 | CASSLFSPGAGGPSTDTQYF | TGCGCCAGCAGTCTATTCTCCCCGGGAGCGGGAGGGCCAAGCACAGATACGCAGTATTTT
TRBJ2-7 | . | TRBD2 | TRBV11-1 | CASSLGAGTHEQYF | TGTGCCAGCAGCTTAGGAGCGGGAACCCACGAGCAGTACTTC
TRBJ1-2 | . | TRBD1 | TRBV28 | CASISGQGTYGYTF | TGTGCCAGCATTTCGGGACAGGGAACCTATGGCTACACCTTC
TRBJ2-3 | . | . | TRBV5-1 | CASSLGSQGTIAQYF | TGCGCCAGCAGCTTGGGTTCTCAGGGTACCATCGCGCAGTATTTT
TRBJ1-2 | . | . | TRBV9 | CASSVTPRGGSSYGYTF | TGTGCCAGCAGCGTAACCCCTCGAGGGGGTTCAAGCTATGGCTACACCTTC
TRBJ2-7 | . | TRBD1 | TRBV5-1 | CASSLEGTGTNHEQYF | TGCGCCAGCAGCTTGGAGGGGACAGGGACCAACCACGAGCAGTACTTC
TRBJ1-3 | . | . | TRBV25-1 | CATQSSGNTIYF | TGTGCCACTCAAAGCTCTGGAAACACCATATATTTT
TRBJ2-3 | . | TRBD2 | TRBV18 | CASSQREVTDTQYF | TGTGCCAGCTCACAGCGGGAGGTCACAGATACGCAGTATTTT
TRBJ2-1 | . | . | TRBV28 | CASSFRFQGNRNEQFF | TGTGCCAGCAGTTTCCGATTCCAGGGAAATCGGAATGAGCAGTTCTTC
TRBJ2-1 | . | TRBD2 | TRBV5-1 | CASSLEGLASNEQFF | TGCGCCAGCAGCTTGGAGGGACTAGCGTCGAATGAGCAGTTCTTC
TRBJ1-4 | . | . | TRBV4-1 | CASSQDRGGTTTNEKLFF | TGCGCCAGCAGCCAAGATCGGGGGGGGACAACAACTAATGAAAAACTGTTTTTT
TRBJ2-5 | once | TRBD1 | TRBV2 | CASTGGAGGRRTQYF | TGTGCCAGCACCGGAGGGGCAGGGGGCCGTCGGACCCAGTACTTC
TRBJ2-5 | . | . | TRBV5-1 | CASSVQGQETQYF | TGCGCCAGCAGCGTACAGGGCCAAGAGACCCAGTACTTC
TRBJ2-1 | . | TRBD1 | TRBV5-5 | CASSLVGQVYNEQFF | TGTGCCAGCAGCTTGGTAGGACAGGTCTACAATGAGCAGTTCTTC
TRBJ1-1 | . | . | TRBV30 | CAWTGANTEAFF | TGTGCCTGGACAGGGGCGAACACTGAAGCTTTCTTT
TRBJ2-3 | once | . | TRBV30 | CAWSPVGAPSTDTQYF | TGTGCCTGGAGCCCTGTCGGAGCGCCCAGCACAGATACGCAGTATTTT
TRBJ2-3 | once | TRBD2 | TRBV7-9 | CASSPPGLAGATDTQYF | TGTGCCAGCAGCCCCCCCGGATTAGCGGGCGCAACAGATACGCAGTATTTT
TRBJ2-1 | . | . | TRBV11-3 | CASSRSDEQFF | TGTGCCAGCAGCCGTAGCGATGAGCAGTTCTTC
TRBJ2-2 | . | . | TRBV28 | CASRWGRVLSGELFF | TGTGCCAGCCGGTGGGGGCGCGTTCTCTCCGGGGAGCTGTTTTTT
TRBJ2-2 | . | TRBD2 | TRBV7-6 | CASSLGAPSSGRFTGELFF | TGTGCCAGCAGCTTAGGAGCCCCATCTAGCGGGAGATTCACCGGGGAGCTGTTTTTT
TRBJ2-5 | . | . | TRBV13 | CASSSDSQETQYF | TGTGCCAGCAGCTCGGACAGTCAAGAGACCCAGTACTTC
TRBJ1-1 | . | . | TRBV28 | CATKSGLNTEAFF | TGTGCCACCAAGTCGGGGCTGAACACTGAAGCTTTCTTT
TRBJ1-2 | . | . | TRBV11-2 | CASSLGADRIYGYTF | TGTGCCAGCAGCTTAGGTGCAGACAGGATCTATGGCTACACCTTC